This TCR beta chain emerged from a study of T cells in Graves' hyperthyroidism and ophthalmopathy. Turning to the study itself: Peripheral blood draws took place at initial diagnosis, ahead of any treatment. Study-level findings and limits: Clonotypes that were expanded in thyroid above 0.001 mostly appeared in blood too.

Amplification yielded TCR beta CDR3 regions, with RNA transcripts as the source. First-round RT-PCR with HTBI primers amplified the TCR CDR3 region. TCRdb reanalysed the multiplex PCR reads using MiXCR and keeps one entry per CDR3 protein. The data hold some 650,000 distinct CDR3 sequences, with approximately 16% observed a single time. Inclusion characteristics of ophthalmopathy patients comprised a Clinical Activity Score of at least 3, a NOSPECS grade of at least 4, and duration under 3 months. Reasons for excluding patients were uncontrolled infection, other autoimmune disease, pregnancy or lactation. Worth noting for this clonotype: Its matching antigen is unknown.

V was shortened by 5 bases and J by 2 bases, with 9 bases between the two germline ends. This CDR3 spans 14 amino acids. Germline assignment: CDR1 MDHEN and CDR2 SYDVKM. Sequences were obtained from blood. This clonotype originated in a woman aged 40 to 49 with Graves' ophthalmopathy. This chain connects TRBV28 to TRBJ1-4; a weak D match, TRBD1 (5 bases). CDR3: CASSPRVTNEKLFF. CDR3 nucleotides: TGTGCCAGCAGTCCCAGGGTGACTAATGAAAAACTGTTTTTT. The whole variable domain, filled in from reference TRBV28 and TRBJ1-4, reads DVKVTQSSRYLVKRTGEKVFLECVQDMDHENMFWYRQDPGLGLRLIYFSYDVKMKEKGDIPEGYSVSREKKERFSLILESASTNQTSMYLCASSPRVTNEKLFFGSGTQLSVL.